This TCR beta chain was documented in a study of OX40 agonist ivuxolimab in advanced cancers. Study-level results: Doses of 0.1 to 3.0 mg/kg were accompanied by clonal expansion of CD4+ and CD8+ blood T cells by week 6.

Germline V gives CDR1 LGHNA, CDR2 YSLEER. This CDR3 is built from 14 residues. Trimming pared 0 bases from V and 1 base from J, leaving 6 bases between. A note on this clone: Its matching antigen is unknown.

Data came from immunoSEQ multiplex PCR; TCRdb stores just in-frame clones and leaves some out. The table includes 45,000 to 50,000 clones, 89% detected once. The clonotype was recovered from an adult with an advanced solid tumor such as melanoma, head and neck, liver or kidney cancer. The sequences come from CD4+ or CD8+ T cells sorted from blood, collected in a trial of the OX40 agonist ivuxolimab. This rearrangement joins TRBV4-3 to TRBJ1-1; D not certain. The CDR3 reads CASSQDVGNTEAFF. The CDR3 DNA reads TGCGCCAGCAGCCAAGATGTCGGGAACACTGAAGCTTTCTTT.